Each of the 12 T cell receptor beta chains below was sequenced from the same sample in a study of cytotoxic CD8 clonotypes in ibrutinib-treated CLL. Assay: immunoSEQ multiplex PCR; the TCRdb copy retains only in-frame clones and omits some. The sample includes approximately 100,000 clones, 75% to 80% of them seen just once. The sequencing used PBMCs, collected after 24 months of ibrutinib treatment. All receptors derive from a human donor with chronic lymphocytic leukemia.

V and J are TRBV25-1 and TRBJ2-5; 7 bases agree with TRBD1. CDR1 and CDR2 from the germline V gene are MGHDK and SYGVNS. V trimming: 3 bases; J trimming: 5 bases; junction bases outside the gene matches: 6. This CDR3 region has 14 residues. CDR3 sequence (DNA): TGTGCCAGCAGTGATGGTAGGGGGCAGGAGACCCAGTACTTC. Protein: CASSDGRGQETQYF.

This chain uses TRBV5-8 with TRBJ2-7, with no clear D. CDR1 is SGHTS and CDR2 is YDEGEE in the germline V gene. CDR3 size: 16 residues. The V end lost 4 bases, the J end lost 0 bases, and 17 bases lay between the germline ends. The CDR3 spells CASSLGRSLSSYEQYF. The CDR3 nucleotides read TGTGCCAGCAGCCTTGGGCGGTCACTCAGCTCCTACGAGCAGTACTTC.

The genes are TRBV9 and TRBJ2-7, with 8 positions matching TRBD1. The V and J ends lost 4 bases and 4 bases, in that order; junction bases with no gene match: 7. Germline CDR1 SGDLS, CDR2 YYNGEE. The CDR3 runs to 14 residues. The DNA of the CDR3 is TGTGCCAGCAGCCCGGCAGGGGGCGAGTACGAGCAGTACTTC. As protein: CASSPAGGEYEQYF.

The chain couples TRBV20-1 to TRBJ2-3, with D hard to call. This CDR3 has 11 residues. V lost 5 bases and J 5 bases, leaving 8 bases between the germline ends. CDR1 is DFQATT, CDR2 SNEGSKA, per germline (reference sequence). The CDR3 protein is CSAAKQDTQYF. CDR3 nucleotide sequence: TGCAGTGCTGCTAAACAAGATACGCAGTATTTT.

This chain uses TRBV5-6 with TRBJ2-1, with no clear D. The CDR3 has 12 residues. CDR1 and CDR2 from the germline V gene are SGHDT and YYEEEE. Trimming took off 2 bases at V and 10 bases at J, with 10 bases between the two ends. CDR3 amino acids: CASSFSVEEQFF. The CDR3 region has the DNA TGTGCCAGCAGCTTTTCAGTGGAAGAGCAGTTCTTC. Based on the CDR3 plus reference TRBV5-6 and TRBJ2-1, the full variable domain is DAGVTQSPTHLIKTRGQQVTLRCSPKSGHDTVSWYQQALGQGPQFIFQYYEEEERQRGNFPDRFSGHQFPNYSSELNVNALLLGDSALYLCASSFSVEEQFFGPGTRLTVL.

V is TRBV29-1 and J is TRBJ1-2; a weak D match, TRBD1 (6 bases). V dropped 4 bases and J dropped 0 bases, with 9 bases sitting between them. The V gene's germline CDR1 is SQVTM and CDR2 ANQGSEA. The CDR3 loop spans 13 amino acids. The CDR3 loop is CSVGDKTNYGYTF. As DNA, the CDR3 is TGCAGCGTTGGGGACAAGACTAACTATGGCTACACCTTC.

The chain has TRBV9 and TRBJ1-1; possible D gene TRBD1, 6 bases. The CDR3 length is 16 residues. Deletions cut 0 bases from V and 5 bases from J, with 17 bases between. CDR1 is SGDLS and CDR2 is YYNGEE in the germline V gene. CDR3 in amino acids: CASSVGVEGGDTEAFF. Here the CDR3 DNA reads TGTGCCAGCAGCGTAGGGGTGGAGGGGGGAGATACTGAAGCTTTCTTT.

The chain combines TRBV27 with TRBJ2-7, with D possibly TRBD1 on 6 matching bases. CDR1 and CDR2 (germline): MNHEY, SMNVEV (reference sequence). The CDR3 runs 17 residues. The V and J ends lost 2 bases and 2 bases respectively, with 19 bases between them. The CDR3 is CASSLRGGRQDAYEQYF. The CDR3 DNA is TGTGCCAGCAGTTTACGAGGCGGAAGACAGGACGCCTACGAGCAGTACTTC.

This chain links TRBV27 with TRBJ2-3; possibly TRBD2 for D (6 bases). CDR1 MNHEY and CDR2 SMNVEV come from the germline V gene (reference sequence). This CDR3 comprises 14 residues. The V end lost 8 bases, the J end lost 0 bases, and 12 bases lay between the germline ends. Here the CDR3 DNA reads TGTGCCAGCGCAAGCGGGCTTAGCACAGATACGCAGTATTTT. This encodes CASASGLSTDTQYF.

The chain links TRBV27 to TRBJ1-2; 7 bases are a match to TRBD1. The germline V gene encodes CDR1 MNHEY and CDR2 SMNVEV (reference sequence). CDR3 length equals 13 residues. V gave up 6 bases and J gave up 8 bases; unmatched junction bases: 9. The CDR3, as DNA: TGTGCCAGCAGCTTCGACAGGGAAGGGGGCTACACCTTC. This encodes CASSFDREGGYTF.

This clone was detected only once. The V gene is TRBV5-6, the J gene TRBJ1-3, with D possibly being TRBD1 (5 bases). Germline CDR1 reads SGHDT; CDR2 reads YYEEEE. The CDR3 length is 13 residues. Trimming left V 4 bases short and J 3 bases short, with 8 bases between. CDR3 sequence (DNA): TGTGCCAGCAGCCCCAGGGTTGGAAACACCATATATTTT. It yields the protein CASSPRVGNTIYF.

This chain connects TRBV28 to TRBJ1-6, with D unresolved. Trimming removed 2 bases from V and 5 bases from J, with 10 bases in between. The CDR3 is made up of 15 amino acids. Germline V gives CDR1 MDHEN, CDR2 SYDVKM. DNA of the CDR3: TGTGCCAGCAGTTTAGGAGGAAATAATAATTCACCCCTCCACTTT. As protein: CASSLGGNNNSPLHF. Variable domain in full (rest from reference TRBV28 and TRBJ1-6): DVKVTQSSRYLVKRTGEKVFLECVQDMDHENMFWYRQDPGLGLRLIYFSYDVKMKEKGDIPEGYSVSREKKERFSLILESASTNQTSMYLCASSLGGNNNSPLHFGNGTRLTVT.